Presented here are 21 T cell receptor beta chains from one specimen sequenced in a study of blood T cell repertoires in COVID-19 (dated by TCRdb to the early 2020s). Libraries were prepared through the immunoSEQ multiplex PCR assay. This is the immuneACCESS table as TCRdb keeps it, with only in-frame sequences that have V and J called. A part of the clones is gone; compared with another copy, unresolved V genes explain less than half, and the rest is unexplained. Within this sample are 85,000 to 120,000 clones, with roughly nine tenths of them counted one time only. The biggest ten clones account for 5% to 6.5% of the sample. The sample taken for sequencing was peripheral blood. Receptors were obtained from a woman aged 50 to 65 with COVID-19, enrolled during active disease.

The rearrangement joins TRBV7-6 to TRBJ1-1; 7 bases map to TRBD1. After removal of 2 bases from V and 0 bases from J, the junction contained 6 bases not matched to a gene. The germline gives CDR1 SGHVS, CDR2 FNYEAQ. There are 16 residues in the CDR3. The CDR3 DNA is TGTGCCAGCAGCTTACGTCCGACAGGGATGAACACTGAAGCTTTCTTT. Its translation: CASSLRPTGMNTEAFF.

This sequence joins TRBV5-6 and TRBJ2-5; TRBD1 agrees at 10 bases. The CDR3 covers 15 residues. Trimming at V came to 2 bases and at J to 5 bases, leaving 6 bases not matched to a gene. The germline V gene has CDR1 SGHDT and CDR2 YYEEEE. The CDR3 nucleotides are TGTGCCAGCAGCTTACGACAGGGGGCCAGCGAGACCCAGTACTTC. Translated: CASSLRQGASETQYF.

CDR3 sequence: CASSQVVPGSSYNEQFF. CDR3 nucleotides: TGCGCCAGCAGCCAAGTTGTTCCGGGGAGTTCCTACAATGAGCAGTTCTTC. This chain uses TRBV4-1 with TRBJ2-1; D is possibly TRBD2 (5 bases). Germline V gives CDR1 MGHRA, CDR2 YSYEKL. V gave up 1 base and J gave up 1 base, with 14 bases separating them. The CDR3 has 17 residues.

The V call is TRBV18, the J call TRBJ2-7; possible D gene TRBD1, 5 bases. V was pared by 1 base and J by 5 bases, with 24 bases between. Germline V gene lookup returns CDR1 KGHSH and CDR2 LQKENI. CDR3 length: 18 amino acids. The CDR3 DNA sequence: TGTGCCAGCTCACCACTGAGACAGCAGCGAGTTCGAGGTAACGAGCAGTACTTC. It translates to CASSPLRQQRVRGNEQYF.

This rearrangement joins TRBV18 to TRBJ1-2, with 9 nucleotides matching TRBD1. The germline V gene encodes CDR1 KGHSH and CDR2 LQKENI. The CDR3 sequence is 15 residues long. The trim removed 3 bases at V and 3 bases at J, leaving 5 bases unmatched. The CDR3 protein is CASSPRDREDYGYTF. CDR3 in DNA: TGTGCCAGCTCACCCCGGGACAGGGAAGACTATGGCTACACCTTC.

The chain employs TRBV7-2 and TRBJ1-1; D not resolved. The germline V gene has CDR1 SGHTA and CDR2 FQGNSA. The CDR3 is made up of 12 amino acids. V gave up 1 base and J gave up 5 bases, with 5 bases separating them. Here the CDR3 DNA reads TGTGCCAGCAGCTTAGGGGCGACTGAAGCTTTCTTT. Translation: CASSLGATEAFF.

This chain uses TRBV5-1 with TRBJ2-7; 8 bases match TRBD2. The germline gives CDR1 SGHRS, CDR2 YFSETQ. J gave up 6 bases and V 0 bases, and 8 bases lay outside the gene matches. This CDR3 has 15 residues. The CDR3 DNA follows: TGCGCCAGCAGCTTGGAAGCGGGGGCTAACGTCGAGCAGTACTTC. Protein: CASSLEAGANVEQYF.

V and J are TRBV2 and TRBJ2-5; D unresolved. V was shortened by 4 bases and J by 0 bases, with 9 bases between the two germline ends. This CDR3 is built from 14 residues. Germline V lookup: CDR1 SNHLY, CDR2 FYNNEI. CDR3 nucleotides: TGTGCCAGCAGTGGAGACACGTACCAAGAGACCCAGTACTTC. As protein: CASSGDTYQETQYF.

For the CDR3, the DNA is TGTGCCAGCAGCGGGGGACTAGCGGGGGAAAGCACAGATACGCAGTATTTT. Its protein is CASSGGLAGESTDTQYF. The chain has TRBV11-3 and TRBJ2-3; 14 bases line up with TRBD2. The length of the CDR3 is 17 residues. V was pared by 5 bases and J by 0 bases, with 4 bases of the junction left unmatched. CDR1 and CDR2 (germline): SGHNT, YENEEA.

The chain has TRBV7-2 and TRBJ2-3, with 9 positions matching TRBD2. Germline V gene data show CDR1 as SGHTA and CDR2 as FQGNSA. The CDR3 loop spans 15 amino acids. The V gene end was trimmed by 1 base and the J gene end by 8 bases; junction bases not matched to a gene: 7. CDR3 region: CASSLERGARGTQYF. In DNA form, the CDR3 reads TGTGCCAGCAGCTTAGAGCGGGGGGCCCGGGGTACGCAGTATTTT.

The genes are TRBV7-3 and TRBJ2-3, with TRBD1 matching 8 bases. The germline gives CDR1 SGHTA, CDR2 FQGTGA. The V and J ends lost 5 bases and 1 base, in that order; junction bases with no gene match: 5. The CDR3 consists of 15 residues. CDR3 amino acids: CASSQTGARTDTQYF. CDR3 DNA sequence: TGTGCCAGCAGCCAGACAGGGGCCCGCACAGATACGCAGTATTTT.

V gene TRBV7-2 combines with J gene TRBJ2-3, with 16 bases that match TRBD2. V lost 6 bases, J lost 7 bases, and 10 bases stayed unmatched. The CDR3 loop spans 17 amino acids. CDR1 is SGHTA and CDR2 is FQGNSA in the germline V gene. Written as DNA, the CDR3 is TGTGCCAGCAGTTCAATCGGGACTAGCGGGGGGGCAAATACGCAGTATTTT. As protein: CASSSIGTSGGANTQYF.

This chain links TRBV18 with TRBJ2-6; 10 bases agree with TRBD1. The CDR3 totals 16 residues. Germline CDR1 KGHSH, CDR2 LQKENI. V lost 8 bases to trimming and J lost 4 bases; unmatched junction nucleotides: 8. The CDR3 region is CASHRDRGTGANVLTF. DNA of the CDR3: TGTGCCAGCCACCGGGACAGGGGAACGGGGGCCAACGTCCTGACTTTC.

The rearrangement uses TRBV11-3 and TRBJ2-3; D is unclear. The CDR3 totals 13 residues. V lost 5 bases and J 6 bases, leaving 12 bases between the germline ends. Germline lookup yields CDR1 SGHNT and CDR2 YENEEA. The CDR3, as DNA: TGTGCCAGCAGCCCGACTTACGGGGATACGCAGTATTTT. It is translated as CASSPTYGDTQYF.

The chain uses TRBV30 and TRBJ2-3; D is possibly TRBD2 (7 bases). CDR1 is GTSNPN, CDR2 SVGIG, per germline (reference sequence). Trimming cost V 0 bases and J 6 bases, with 13 bases left between them. The CDR3 length is 14 residues. In DNA form, the CDR3 reads TGTGCCTGGAGTGTAAAGGGGGGGGTCGATACGCAGTATTTT. It is translated as CAWSVKGGVDTQYF.

V usage is TRBV19 and J usage is TRBJ2-2, with a weak D call TRBD1 (5 bases). V shed 1 base and J shed 5 bases, with 8 bases lying between them. This CDR3 has 14 amino acids. CDR1 is LNHDA, CDR2 SQIVND, per germline (reference sequence). The CDR3 protein is CASSIARGTGELFF. The CDR3, as DNA: TGTGCCAGTAGTATAGCTAGGGGTACCGGGGAGCTGTTTTTT.

The rearrangement joins TRBV10-1 to TRBJ2-6, with TRBD1 matching over 9 bases. The germline V gene encodes CDR1 WNHNN and CDR2 SYGVQD (reference sequence). The CDR3 runs to 15 residues. V shed 3 bases and J 8 bases; nucleotides not matched to a gene: 5. This CDR3 is CASSEGTGTSNVLTF. The CDR3 region has the DNA TGCGCCAGCAGTGAAGGGACAGGGACGTCCAACGTCCTGACTTTC.

The chain employs TRBV24-1 and TRBJ2-1; 14 positions agree with TRBD2. CDR3 length equals 17 residues. Germline loops: CDR1 KGHDR, CDR2 SFDVKD. V dropped 5 bases and J dropped 1; count of bases not matched to a gene: 3. Here the CDR3 DNA reads TGTGCCACCAGTGGTAGGACTAGCGGGGGGTCCTACAATGAGCAGTTCTTC. Translated: CATSGRTSGGSYNEQFF.

J is TRBJ2-5 and V is TRBV4-1; 10 positions agree with TRBD2. Germline loops: CDR1 MGHRA, CDR2 YSYEKL. The J segment lost 2 bases and the V segment lost 2 bases, leaving 2 bases of the junction unmatched. CDR3 length equals 15 residues. This chain's CDR3 is CASSQIAGGQETQYF. For the CDR3, the DNA is TGCGCCAGCAGCCAAATAGCGGGGGGACAAGAGACCCAGTACTTC.

A remark on this clone: Other DNA variants within this sample encode the same CDR3. This chain uses TRBV5-1 with TRBJ2-7; TRBD2 matches at 9 bases. V lost 0 bases to trimming and J lost 2 bases; unmatched junction nucleotides: 9. This CDR3 comprises 17 residues. In germline, CDR1 is SGHRS, CDR2 YFSETQ. The CDR3 loop is CASSLVGRAGGPYEQYF. DNA for the CDR3: TGCGCCAGCAGCTTGGTCGGCCGGGCGGGGGGGCCCTACGAGCAGTACTTC.

This chain joins TRBV12-3 or TRBV12-4 and TRBJ2-1, with D tentatively TRBD1 (6 bases). V was trimmed by 3 bases and J by 8 bases, leaving 8 bases between them. The CDR3 length is 12 residues. The CDR3 loop reads CASSLQGHEQFF. The CDR3 DNA is TGTGCCAGCAGTTTGCAGGGGCATGAGCAGTTCTTC.